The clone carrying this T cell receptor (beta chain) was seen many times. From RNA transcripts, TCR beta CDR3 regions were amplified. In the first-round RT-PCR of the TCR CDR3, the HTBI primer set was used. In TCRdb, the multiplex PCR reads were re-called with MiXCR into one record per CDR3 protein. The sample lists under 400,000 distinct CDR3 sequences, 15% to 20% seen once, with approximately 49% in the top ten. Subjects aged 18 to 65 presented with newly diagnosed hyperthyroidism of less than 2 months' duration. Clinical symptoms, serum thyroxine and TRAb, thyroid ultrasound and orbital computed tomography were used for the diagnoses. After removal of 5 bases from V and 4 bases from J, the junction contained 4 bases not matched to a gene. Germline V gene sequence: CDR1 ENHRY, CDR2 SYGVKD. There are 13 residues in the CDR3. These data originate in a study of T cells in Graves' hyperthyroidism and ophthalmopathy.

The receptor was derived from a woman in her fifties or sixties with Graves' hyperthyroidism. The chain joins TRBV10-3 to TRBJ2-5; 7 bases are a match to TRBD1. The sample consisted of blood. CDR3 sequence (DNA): TGTGCCATCAGTCCCCGGGACAGAGAGACCCAGTACTTC. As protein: CAISPRDRETQYF.